These 18 T cell receptor beta chains share one sample of origin, sequenced in a study of OX40 agonist ivuxolimab in advanced cancers. Using immunoSEQ multiplex PCR, the repertoire was profiled, and TCRdb retains in-frame clones only, with some absent. Of about 54,000 clones listed, around 90% are singletons. Sample: CD4+ or CD8+ T cells sorted from blood, taken in a trial of the OX40 agonist ivuxolimab. The receptors originated from an adult with an advanced solid tumor such as melanoma, head and neck, liver or kidney cancer.

This chain connects TRBV5-4 to TRBJ2-7; 7 bases align to TRBD2. V dropped 4 bases and J dropped 6; count of bases not matched to a gene: 10. This CDR3 spans 14 amino acids. The germline V gene has CDR1 SGHNT and CDR2 YYREEE (reference sequence). The CDR3 nucleotides are TGTGCCAGCAGCCCCTGGGGGGGAGGCGGCGAGCAGTACTTC. It is translated as CASSPWGGGGEQYF.

CDR3 sequence: CASSAGSDTQYF. Here the CDR3 DNA reads TGTGCCAGCAGCGCAGGGTCAGATACGCAGTATTTT. The chain joins TRBV9 to TRBJ2-3, with TRBD1 as a possible D gene (5 bases). The germline V gene encodes CDR1 SGDLS and CDR2 YYNGEE. This CDR3 is 12 amino acids long. The ends were cut back, 3 bases at V and 4 bases at J, with 6 bases in the middle.

The rearrangement uses TRBV7-8 and TRBJ1-5; tentative D call: TRBD1 (6 bases). V lost 5 bases to trimming and J lost 7 bases, with 18 bases between them. CDR3 length: 15 amino acids. Germline lookup yields CDR1 SGHVS and CDR2 FQNEAQ. The CDR3 spells CASSRGPPGKQPQHF. The CDR3 bases are TGTGCCAGCAGCCGGGGGCCCCCGGGAAAGCAGCCCCAGCATTTT.

The chain employs TRBV18 and TRBJ2-1, with 8 nucleotides matching TRBD1. Germline lookup yields CDR1 KGHSH and CDR2 LQKENI. The CDR3 consists of 14 residues. V trimming: 8 bases; J trimming: 4 bases; junction bases outside the gene matches: 7. CDR3 in DNA: TGTGCCAGCACCCGGGACAGGCAGTACAATGAGCAGTTCTTC. It yields the protein CASTRDRQYNEQFF.

The chain links TRBV27 to TRBJ2-3; D is ambiguous. Trimming took 5 bases from V and 4 from J, leaving 16 bases between them. CDR1 MNHEY and CDR2 SMNVEV come from the germline V gene (reference sequence). The CDR3 has 15 amino acids. This chain's CDR3 is CASSVLGGDSDTQYF. For the CDR3, the DNA is TGTGCCAGCAGTGTATTAGGCGGAGATTCAGATACGCAGTATTTT.

The V and J genes are TRBV28 and TRBJ2-6; D gene unclear. CDR1 and CDR2 (germline): MDHEN, SYDVKM. The ends were cut back, 3 bases at V and 2 bases at J, with 5 bases in the middle. This CDR3 is built from 14 residues. The CDR3 loop reads CASSLDPGANVLTF. The CDR3 nucleotides are TGTGCCAGCAGTTTGGATCCTGGGGCCAACGTCCTGACTTTC. Based on the CDR3 plus reference TRBV28 and TRBJ2-6, the full variable domain is DVKVTQSSRYLVKRTGEKVFLECVQDMDHENMFWYRQDPGLGLRLIYFSYDVKMKEKGDIPEGYSVSREKKERFSLILESASTNQTSMYLCASSLDPGANVLTFGAGSRLTVL.

The chain links TRBV12-5 to TRBJ2-3, with 8 bases lining up with TRBD2. The germline gives CDR1 LGHNT, CDR2 FRNRAP. This CDR3 is 14 amino acids long. The junction had 12 bases not matched to a gene; V was cut back by 7 bases and J by 9 bases. The CDR3 DNA sequence: TGTGCTAGTGCGGCGGGGGGCCAGATGATAACGCAGTATTTT. This encodes CASAAGGQMITQYF.

This rearrangement joins TRBV5-4 to TRBJ1-2, with D possibly matching TRBD1 (5 bases). CDR1 is SGHNT, CDR2 YYREEE, per germline (reference sequence). This CDR3 has 14 residues. Trimming stripped 4 bases from V and 3 bases from J, with 13 bases between. CDR3 sequence: CASSPGGVDYGYTF. CDR3 in DNA: TGTGCCAGCAGCCCAGGAGGGGTGGACTATGGCTACACCTTC.

This sequence joins TRBV29-1 and TRBJ1-1; a weak D match, TRBD1 (5 bases). Deletions cut 4 bases from V and 6 bases from J, with 9 bases between. The CDR3 extends over 11 amino acids. Per the germline V gene, CDR1 is SQVTM and CDR2 is ANQGSEA. Here the CDR3 DNA reads TGCAGCGTTGTATGGGGGGCTGAAGCTTTCTTT. Translated: CSVVWGAEAFF.

This chain joins TRBV19 and TRBJ2-1; D uncertain. The CDR3 is 15 amino acids. V dropped 2 bases and J dropped 4 bases, with 12 bases sitting between them. In germline, CDR1 is LNHDA, CDR2 SQIVND (reference sequence). This CDR3 is CASSIMGSSYNEQFF. CDR3 coding DNA: TGTGCCAGTAGTATAATGGGCAGTAGTTACAATGAGCAGTTCTTC.

V is TRBV4-1 and J is TRBJ2-2; D remains unclear. CDR3 length: 14 residues. The germline V gene has CDR1 MGHRA and CDR2 YSYEKL. Trimming stripped 1 base from V and 6 bases from J, with 9 bases between. This CDR3 reads CASSQVRLAGELFF. CDR3 nucleotides: TGCGCCAGCAGCCAAGTTAGATTGGCCGGGGAGCTGTTTTTT.

This clone was detected only once. The DNA of the CDR3 is TGTGCCAGCAGCTTAACGGGACACGATGGCTACACCTTC. Translating gives CASSLTGHDGYTF. The V gene is TRBV7-3, the J gene TRBJ1-2; a possible D gene is TRBD1 (6 bases). CDR1 is SGHTA, CDR2 FQGTGA, per germline. This CDR3 contains 13 residues. The germline V and J ends were trimmed by 0 bases and 6 bases, with 8 bases remaining between them.

This clone has just one count. V usage is TRBV30 and J usage is TRBJ1-2, with 10 bases aligning to TRBD1. There are 12 residues in the CDR3. Germline CDR1 reads GTSNPN; CDR2 reads SVGIG (reference sequence). With 5 bases clipped from V and 7 bases from J, the junction kept 4 bases outside the gene matches. CDR3 residues: CAWGQGVFGYTF. The CDR3 bases are TGTGCCTGGGGACAGGGGGTCTTTGGCTACACCTTC.

CDR3 amino acids: CASSLGANEQFF. The CDR3 nucleotides read TGTGCCAGCAGCTTGGGGGCCAATGAGCAGTTCTTC. The gene calls are TRBV7-9 and TRBJ2-1; the D gene is possibly TRBD1 (6 bases). Trimming left V 3 bases short and J 6 bases short, with 6 bases between. CDR3 length equals 12 residues. The germline V gene has CDR1 SEHNR and CDR2 FQNEAQ (reference sequence).

This clone was seen only a few times. The chain is built from TRBV7-9 and TRBJ1-2; D is uncertain. V dropped 5 bases and J dropped 3 bases, with 13 bases sitting between them. Germline V gene lookup returns CDR1 SEHNR and CDR2 FQNEAQ (reference sequence). The CDR3 length is 14 residues. This CDR3 is CASSPVEEYYGYTF. CDR3 sequence (DNA): TGTGCCAGCAGCCCCGTGGAGGAATACTATGGCTACACCTTC.

The rearrangement links TRBV7-9 to TRBJ2-7; 9 nucleotides align to TRBD1. Per the germline V gene, CDR1 is SEHNR and CDR2 is FQNEAQ (reference sequence). Trimming at V came to 3 bases and at J to 1 base, leaving 4 bases not matched to a gene. The length of the CDR3 is 15 residues. In DNA, the CDR3 is TGTGCCAGCAGCTTCTCGACAGGGGGTTCCTACGAGCAGTACTTC. It codes for CASSFSTGGSYEQYF.

The chain recombines TRBV28 with TRBJ2-7, with 8 bases aligning to TRBD2. CDR1 is MDHEN, CDR2 SYDVKM, per germline. The CDR3 has 16 amino acids. V lost 3 bases and J lost 5; bases outside the gene matches: 12. The CDR3: CASSFRRGNGRDEQYF. Here the CDR3 DNA reads TGTGCCAGCAGTTTCCGGCGCGGGAACGGGAGGGACGAGCAGTACTTC.

J is TRBJ2-7 and V is TRBV27, with D unresolved. CDR1 and CDR2 (germline): MNHEY, SMNVEV (reference sequence). Trimming cost V 5 bases and J 0 bases, with 14 bases left between them. The CDR3 has 15 amino acids. CDR3 residues: CASSPYPPSSYEQYF. Written as DNA, the CDR3 is TGTGCCAGCAGTCCCTACCCCCCGAGCTCCTACGAGCAGTACTTC.